These T cell receptor beta chains were read from a single sample in a study of beta chain features in type 1 diabetes. Data came from immunoSEQ multiplex PCR; TCRdb stores just in-frame clones and leaves some out. Found here are about 900,000 clones, 15% to 20% of them singletons; the top ten hold about 0.02%. Sequencing used naive CD4+ T cells from blood. Receptors originate from a young woman in good health. CDR3s include the opening cysteine and the closing phenylalanine or tryptophan. The D gene is left open where the match is weak. Only some rows state a clone size, as once, few, many or a class for expanded clones.

j_call | clone_size | v_call | d_call | cdr3_nt | cdr3_aa
TRBJ2-7 | few | TRBV10-3 | - | TGTGCCATCAGTGAATGGGAAATAGCCCACGAGCAGTACTTC | CAISEWEIAHEQYF
TRBJ1-1 | few | TRBV4-2 | - | TGTGCCAGCAGCCAAGATCGAGGGACTGAAGCTTTCTTT | CASSQDRGTEAFF
TRBJ2-1 | - | TRBV10-3 | TRBD2 | TGTGCCATCAGTGTGGGACTAGCGGGAGTCTTCAATGAGCAGTTCTTC | CAISVGLAGVFNEQFF
TRBJ2-7 | - | TRBV11-2 | TRBD2 | TGTGCCAGCAGCCCCATCTCCGGGACTAGCGGGAGAAGCGAGCAGTACTTC | CASSPISGTSGRSEQYF
TRBJ1-3 | few | TRBV16 | - | TGTGCCAGCAGCCAATCAGGGGCTTCTGGAAACACCATATATTTT | CASSQSGASGNTIYF
TRBJ1-2 | few | TRBV5-1 | - | TGCGCCAGCAGCTTGGGTTCTCGCAGGCTGGATGGCTACACCTTC | CASSLGSRRLDGYTF
TRBJ2-3 | few | TRBV5-1 | TRBD1 | TGCGCCAGCAGCTTGGCAGGGACAGGCTTACATACGCAGTATTTT | CASSLAGTGLHTQYF
TRBJ2-7 | - | TRBV6-1 | - | TGTGCCAGCAACCCTGGGGGTAGCGGTTATATCGAGCAGTACTTC | CASNPGGSGYIEQYF
TRBJ2-3 | few | TRBV4-3 | - | TGCGCCAGCAGCCAAGATCGGCATTCCCTTACCACAGATACGCAGTATTTT | CASSQDRHSLTTDTQYF
TRBJ1-1 | - | TRBV7-9 | - | TGTGCCAGCAGCCAAACAACTCAGGACCGGAGGGGGGCTGAAGCTTTCTTT | CASSQTTQDRRGAEAFF
TRBJ2-7 | - | TRBV28 | - | TGTGCCAGCAGTACTGGGACGCACGCCAAGCAGTACTTC | CASSTGTHAKQYF
TRBJ2-7 | few | TRBV18 | - | TGTGCCAGCTCATCGGAGCATCCCGAGCAGTACTTC | CASSSEHPEQYF
TRBJ2-2 | - | TRBV5-4 | - | TGTGCCAGCAGCTTTAGCCAGAGGAACACCGGGGAGCTGTTTTTT | CASSFSQRNTGELFF
TRBJ2-1 | few | TRBV19 | TRBD2 | TGTGCCAGTAGCGGGACTAGCTCCTTCTGGCGTGAGCAGTTCTTC | CASSGTSSFWREQFF
TRBJ2-1 | few | TRBV28 | TRBD2 | TGTGCCAGCACCATTGCGGGAGGTTTAAATGAGCAGTTCTTC | CASTIAGGLNEQFF
TRBJ2-6 | - | TRBV19 | - | TGTGCCAGTGTTTCGGGGAGCTCTGGGGCCAACGTCCTGACTTTC | CASVSGSSGANVLTF
TRBJ1-1 | - | TRBV6-6 | - | TGTGCCAGCAAATCAATAGGGACCTTCGGCACTGAAGCTTTCTTT | CASKSIGTFGTEAFF
TRBJ1-2 | - | TRBV6-5 | - | TGTGCCAGCGGAACCACCTATGGCTACACCTTC | CASGTTYGYTF
TRBJ1-2 | - | TRBV29-1 | TRBD1 | TGCAGCGTTGGGGACAGCTATGACTATGGCTACACCTTC | CSVGDSYDYGYTF
TRBJ2-3 | few | TRBV10-3 | TRBD2 | TGTGCCATCAGCGGGAGCGGGAGGCCAGATACGCAGTATTTT | CAISGSGRPDTQYF
TRBJ1-5 | few | TRBV19 | - | TGTGCCAGTCATCCAGCAGGGGCAGGTAATAGCAATCAGCCCCAGCATTTT | CASHPAGAGNSNQPQHF
TRBJ2-1 | - | TRBV15 | TRBD2 | TGTGCCACCAGCAGACCTAGCGGGACCTACAATGAGCAGTTCTTC | CATSRPSGTYNEQFF
TRBJ2-7 | few | TRBV6-6 | - | TGTGCCAGCAGTTATGTCGGAGGTGGCGGTTACGAGCAGTACTTC | CASSYVGGGGYEQYF
TRBJ2-7 | - | TRBV9 | TRBD1 | TGTGCCAGCAGCCCAGACCCGGGGGACAGGTCCTACGAGCAGTACTTC | CASSPDPGDRSYEQYF
TRBJ1-1 | few | TRBV18 | - | TGTGCCAGCTCACTCGGGACTCCGGGTTTGGGGACTGAAGCTTTCTTT | CASSLGTPGLGTEAFF
TRBJ2-7 | few | TRBV25-1 | - | TGTGCCAGCGGACGGGTAGCGGAGAAGCAGTACTTC | CASGRVAEKQYF
TRBJ2-5 | - | TRBV7-2 | TRBD2 | TGTGCCAGCAGCTTTGCGGGAGATGAGACCCAGTACTTC | CASSFAGDETQYF
TRBJ2-7 | - | TRBV6-6 | - | TGTGCCAGCAGTTACGTTAGCGAAACCTACGAGCAGTACTTC | CASSYVSETYEQYF
TRBJ2-7 | few | TRBV5-1 | TRBD1 | TGCGCCAGCAGCTTGGACAGGGGTCTTCCCTACGAGCAGTACTTC | CASSLDRGLPYEQYF
TRBJ1-5 | few | TRBV7-8 | - | TGTGCCAGCAGCTTATTACCAGGTAGCAATCAGCCCCAGCATTTT | CASSLLPGSNQPQHF
TRBJ2-2 | - | TRBV18 | TRBD2 | TGTGCCAGCTCACCGGTGAGCGGGAGTCACACCGGGGAGCTGTTTTTT | CASSPVSGSHTGELFF
TRBJ1-3 | - | TRBV6-6 | - | TGTGCCAGCCAATCCACGGCGGGAAACACCATATATTTT | CASQSTAGNTIYF
TRBJ1-2 | - | TRBV18 | - | TGTGCCAGCTCACCACCAGTTCGGGATGGCTACACCTTC | CASSPPVRDGYTF
TRBJ1-2 | few | TRBV28 | - | TGTGCCAGCAGTGCCGCCGCCCTCGGGTATGGCTACACCTTC | CASSAAALGYGYTF
TRBJ2-1 | few | TRBV18 | TRBD2 | TGTGCCAGCTCACCCCATAGCGGGAGTTCCTACAATGAGCAGTTCTTC | CASSPHSGSSYNEQFF
TRBJ2-7 | few | TRBV4-3 | - | TGCGCCAGCAGCCAAGATAAACGATTAAGTCGAAACGAGCAGTACTTC | CASSQDKRLSRNEQYF
TRBJ2-3 | - | TRBV27 | - | TGTGCCAGCAGTTCCCTACCGGCTAGAAGCACAGATACGCAGTATTTT | CASSSLPARSTDTQYF
TRBJ2-7 | - | TRBV9 | TRBD2 | TGTGCCAGCAGCGTTGTAGGGGAGGGGTACGAGCAGTACTTC | CASSVVGEGYEQYF
TRBJ2-2 | few | TRBV19 | - | TGTGCCAGTAGTATAGTCGGGGGTATCACCGGGGAGCTGTTTTTT | CASSIVGGITGELFF
TRBJ2-1 | - | TRBV5-1 | TRBD2 | TGCGCCAGCAGCCAAGGACTAGCGGGAGGTACCGAGCAGTTCTTC | CASSQGLAGGTEQFF
TRBJ1-2 | few | TRBV5-6 | - | TGTGCCAGCAGCCGTACGGGGGGCGAAGGCTATGGCTACACCTTC | CASSRTGGEGYGYTF
TRBJ2-2 | few | TRBV18 | - | TGTGCCAGCTCACCGAGGGACACCGGGGAGCTGTTTTTT | CASSPRDTGELFF
TRBJ2-2 | - | TRBV10-3 | TRBD1 | TGTGCCATCAGCTCCGGGACAGGGGGCACCGGGGAGCTGTTTTTT | CAISSGTGGTGELFF
TRBJ2-2 | - | TRBV9 | - | TGTGCCAGCAGCGTAGCTTCGTGGAGCACCGGGGAGCTGTTTTTT | CASSVASWSTGELFF
TRBJ1-1 | - | TRBV7-2 | - | TGTGCCAGCAGCTTAGTTGGTGGGAGGTACACTGAAGCTTTCTTT | CASSLVGGRYTEAFF
TRBJ2-7 | few | TRBV7-2 | - | TGTGCCAGCAGCTTAGTTTGGTCCTACGAGCAGTACTTC | CASSLVWSYEQYF
TRBJ2-2 | few | TRBV4-2 | - | TGTGCCAGCAGCCAAATGACTATGGCGGACACCGGGGAGCTGTTTTTT | CASSQMTMADTGELFF
TRBJ2-3 | - | TRBV18 | - | TGTGCCAGTTCCGCCCGGGACACCCTCACAGATACGCAGTATTTT | CASSARDTLTDTQYF
TRBJ2-7 | - | TRBV19 | TRBD2 | TGTGCCAGTAGTAGGACTCTTAGCGGGAGTCGTGGATCCTACGAGCAGTACTTC | CASSRTLSGSRGSYEQYF
TRBJ1-2 | - | TRBV7-9 | - | TGTGCCAGCAGCTTCCATTTTGACTATGGCTACACCTTC | CASSFHFDYGYTF
TRBJ2-1 | few | TRBV18 | - | TGTGCCAGCTCACCGTCCCGGTACAATGAGCAGTTCTTC | CASSPSRYNEQFF
TRBJ2-7 | - | TRBV27 | - | TGTGCCAGCAGTTATCAGCAAGGCACCTACGAGCAGTACTTC | CASSYQQGTYEQYF
TRBJ2-4 | few | TRBV27 | - | TGTGCCAGCAGCCCCTTGGGGACAGCCAAAAACATTCAGTACTTC | CASSPLGTAKNIQYF
TRBJ2-3 | few | TRBV29-1 | TRBD2 | TGCAGCCTACTCGCTAGCGGGAGTACAGATACGCAGTATTTT | CSLLASGSTDTQYF
TRBJ2-2 | - | TRBV23-1 | - | TGCGCCAGCAGTCAATCATTGAGGGGGGAGCTGTTTTTT | CASSQSLRGELFF
TRBJ1-1 | few | TRBV20-1 | - | TGCAGTGCCTGGTGGAACACTGAAGCTTTCTTT | CSAWWNTEAFF
TRBJ1-5 | - | TRBV28 | TRBD1 | TGTGCCAGCAGGGTAGGGACAGGCGATCAGCCCCAGCATTTT | CASRVGTGDQPQHF
TRBJ2-1 | few | TRBV7-2 | - | TGTGCCAGCAGCTTAGACGGCCGATCCAATGAGCAGTTCTTC | CASSLDGRSNEQFF